These 19 T cell receptor beta chains originate from one sample sequenced in a study of blood T cell repertoires in COVID-19. The protocol was immunoSEQ multiplex PCR, while the TCRdb copy is restricted to in-frame clones and leaves out a portion. The repertoire holds around 280,000 clones, around 87% seen once, with 2% to 2.5% in the top ten. Sequencing used peripheral blood. Receptors were obtained from a woman aged 45-65 years who had recovered from COVID-19.

The genes are TRBV5-5 and TRBJ1-1; TRBD1 is a possible D gene (5 bases). The CDR3 contains 14 residues. V was pared by 4 bases and J by 6 bases, with 16 bases between. Germline CDR1 is SGHKS and CDR2 is YYEKEE (reference sequence). The CDR3 loop is CASSPAWGSAEAFF. The CDR3 bases are TGTGCCAGCAGCCCCGCCTGGGGCAGCGCTGAAGCTTTCTTT.

The rearrangement uses TRBV6-5 and TRBJ1-2; 7 bases are shared with TRBD1. Germline CDR1 and CDR2: MNHEY and SVGAGI. The ends lost 5 bases at V and 9 bases at J; junction bases unmatched: 6. The CDR3 contains 12 residues. CDR3 region: CASSPGTASYTF. CDR3 sequence (DNA): TGTGCCAGCAGTCCCGGGACAGCCAGCTACACCTTC.

This chain links TRBV5-1 with TRBJ1-2, with a weak D call TRBD1 (5 bases). Looked up from germline, CDR1 is SGHRS and CDR2 is YFSETQ. V was shortened by 0 bases and J by 8 bases, with 20 bases between the two germline ends. This CDR3 is built from 16 residues. The CDR3 sequence is CASSLALRRGVGGYTF. Here the CDR3 DNA reads TGCGCCAGCAGCTTGGCCCTACGTAGGGGTGTCGGCGGCTACACCTTC.

The rearrangement joins TRBV4-2 to TRBJ2-3, with 7 bases lining up with TRBD2. V was pared by 4 bases and J by 10 bases, with 5 bases of the junction left unmatched. The CDR3 spans 12 residues. The germline V gene has CDR1 LGHNA and CDR2 YNFKEQ. DNA for the CDR3: TGTGCCAGCAGCCTTACTAGCGAGGCGCAGTATTTT. It specifies CASSLTSEAQYF.

The J gene is TRBJ2-7, the V gene TRBV6-5; 7 bases are a match to TRBD1. The germline gives CDR1 MNHEY, CDR2 SVGAGI. The length of the CDR3 is 15 residues. V shed 7 bases and J 6 bases; nucleotides not matched to a gene: 15. The CDR3 nucleotides are TGTGCCAGCACCCGAAGGGGACAGTTCCCCTCCGAGCAGTACTTC. Amino acid sequence: CASTRRGQFPSEQYF.

This clone was seen once. The chain combines TRBV4-2 with TRBJ1-5; 7 nucleotides align to TRBD1. The CDR3 spans 16 residues. With 4 bases clipped from V and 6 bases from J, the junction kept 12 bases outside the gene matches. In germline, CDR1 is LGHNA, CDR2 YNFKEQ. The CDR3 coding sequence is TGTGCCAGCAGCCTAAAGGGATCCGGGACAGTTCAGCCCCAGCATTTT. Protein: CASSLKGSGTVQPQHF.

The V call is TRBV7-9, the J call TRBJ1-1; no firm D call. This CDR3 comprises 12 residues. The V and J ends lost 1 base and 7 bases respectively, with 7 bases between them. Germline CDR1 reads SEHNR; CDR2 reads FQNEAQ (reference sequence). The CDR3 DNA reads as TGTGCCAGCAGCTTAGATTACGGTGAAGCTTTCTTT. Protein: CASSLDYGEAFF.

The chain joins TRBV5-4 to TRBJ1-1; maybe TRBD1 (6 bases). V gave up 10 bases and J gave up 5 bases, with 12 bases separating them. Germline values: CDR1 SGHNT, CDR2 YYREEE (reference sequence). The CDR3 contains 11 residues. In nucleotides, the CDR3 is TGTGCCCAAGGGGGGGGGACTGAAGCTTTCTTT. This codes for CAQGGGTEAFF.

The chain joins TRBV3-1 (or the pseudogene TRBV3-2) to TRBJ1-1, with TRBD1 as a possible D gene (6 bases). The CDR3 runs 14 residues. The V gene's germline CDR1 is LGHDT and CDR2 YNNKEL (reference sequence). The germline V and J ends were trimmed by 4 bases and 1 base, with 10 bases remaining between them. The CDR3 DNA reads as TGTGCCAGCAGCCTATTCAGGGGGAACACTGAAGCTTTCTTT. Translating it yields CASSLFRGNTEAFF.

V and J are TRBV5-1 and TRBJ2-5; 13 bases are shared with TRBD2. The trim removed 0 bases at V and 2 bases at J, leaving 1 base unmatched. Per the germline V gene, CDR1 is SGHRS and CDR2 is YFSETQ. The CDR3 spans 16 residues. This chain's CDR3 is CASSLGLAGGQETQYF. The CDR3 DNA reads as TGCGCCAGCAGCTTGGGACTAGCGGGAGGACAAGAGACCCAGTACTTC.

The gene calls are TRBV12-5 and TRBJ2-2; TRBD2 matches 10 bases. CDR1 and CDR2 from the germline V gene are LGHNT and FRNRAP. There are 16 residues in the CDR3. The junction had 4 bases not matched to a gene; V was cut back by 2 bases and J by 4 bases. CDR3 nucleotides: TGTGCTAGTGGTTTGTTGAGCGGGAGGGCCACCGGGGAGCTGTTTTTT. Translation gives CASGLLSGRATGELFF.

The rearrangement uses TRBV11-2 and TRBJ1-6, with D tentatively TRBD1 (6 bases). Germline loops: CDR1 SGHAT, CDR2 FQNNGV. This CDR3 spans 15 amino acids. The germline V and J ends were trimmed by 3 bases and 6 bases, with 12 bases remaining between them. The CDR3 loop is CASSLAGAGNSPLHF. CDR3 sequence (DNA): TGTGCCAGCAGCTTGGCAGGGGCTGGTAATTCACCCCTCCACTTT.

The gene calls are TRBV6-5 and TRBJ1-2; TRBD1 agrees at 9 bases. Germline trimming cut 9 bases from V and 8 bases from J; bases unmatched to any gene: 10. The CDR3 covers 13 residues. Germline V gives CDR1 MNHEY, CDR2 SVGAGI. CDR3 coding DNA: TGTGCCAGTCGGGACAGGGAGAGTCGCGGCTACACCTTC. Protein product: CASRDRESRGYTF.

This clone was observed once. The gene calls are TRBV5-4 and TRBJ2-2; TRBD2 matches 11 bases. CDR1 is SGHNT, CDR2 YYREEE, per germline (reference sequence). This CDR3 comprises 16 residues. V lost 3 bases, J lost 1 base, and 2 bases stayed unmatched. Here the CDR3 reads CASSWGLAENTGELFF. The DNA for the CDR3 is TGTGCCAGCAGCTGGGGACTAGCGGAGAACACCGGGGAGCTGTTTTTT.

The chain uses TRBV7-2 and TRBJ2-7; tentatively, D is TRBD2 (5 bases). Germline V gene data show CDR1 as SGHTA and CDR2 as FQGNSA. Trimming shortened V by 3 bases and J by 4 bases, and 7 bases separated the two germline ends. This CDR3 region has 12 residues. The CDR3 coding sequence is TGTGCCAGCAGCTTGTCGGGGTACGAGCAGTACTTC. Protein sequence: CASSLSGYEQYF.

This clone has a single count. The chain joins TRBV7-2 to TRBJ1-1; 11 nucleotides agree with TRBD1. CDR3 length equals 15 residues. V trimming: 7 bases; J trimming: 5 bases; junction bases outside the gene matches: 9. Germline values: CDR1 SGHTA, CDR2 FQGNSA. CDR3 nucleotides: TGTGCCAGCATCCTAACCGGGACAGGGGGGACTGAAGCTTTCTTT. The encoded protein is CASILTGTGGTEAFF.

This clone appeared many times. The V call is TRBV7-9, the J call TRBJ1-1; D uncertain. Trimming removed 5 bases at V and 10 bases at J, with 17 bases between. CDR3 length equals 13 residues. CDR1 and CDR2 from the germline V gene are SEHNR and FQNEAQ (reference sequence). CDR3 sequence (DNA): TGTGCCAGCAGCATTCAGGATGGCGCGGGAGCTTTCTTT. Protein sequence: CASSIQDGAGAFF.

The chain employs TRBV7-2 and TRBJ2-1; possibly TRBD2 for D (6 bases). Per the germline V gene, CDR1 is SGHTA and CDR2 is FQGNSA. Trimming cost V 5 bases and J 2 bases, with 16 bases left between them. The length of the CDR3 is 16 residues. In DNA form, the CDR3 reads TGTGCCAGCAGCCCAGGGATCGGGACTGCCTACAATGAGCAGTTCTTC. Protein: CASSPGIGTAYNEQFF. Combining the CDR3 with reference TRBV7-2 and TRBJ2-1 gives the whole variable domain GAGVSQSPSNKVTEKGKDVELRCDPISGHTALYWYRQSLGQGLEFLIYFQGNSAPDKSGLPSDRFSAERTGGSVSTLTIQRTQQEDSAVYLCASSPGIGTAYNEQFFGPGTRLTVL.

The rearrangement links TRBV5-6 to TRBJ1-1, with TRBD1 matching over 8 bases. Germline-derived CDR1 and CDR2 are SGHDT and YYEEEE. The CDR3 spans 16 residues. Trimming at V came to 4 bases and at J to 1 base, leaving 9 bases not matched to a gene. The CDR3: CASSPGTGQKNTEAFF. The CDR3 DNA reads as TGTGCCAGCAGCCCCGGGACAGGTCAAAAGAACACTGAAGCTTTCTTT.